The source of this T cell receptor beta chain is a study of T-cell memory formation after mild COVID-19. Study background: Among the donors, TCR clusters were largely specific to each donor. Findings and caveats of the study: Chiefly within CM and EM were the contracting CD4+ clones; CD8+ ones were within EMRA. Pre-infection memory already had some responding clones, implying cross-reactive memory joined.

Each CDR3 protein gets one entry after TCRdb re-called the 5' RACE reads with MiXCR. The sample includes 85,000 to 130,000 distinct CDR3 sequences, approximately 12% of them seen just once. As regards this clonotype: What it binds is not known.

The CDR3 is 15 amino acids. V was pared by 3 bases and J by 4 bases, with 4 bases of the junction left unmatched. Germline CDR1 is SGHTA and CDR2 is FQGTGA. V usage is TRBV7-3 and J usage is TRBJ2-5, with 11 nucleotides matching TRBD2. The clonotype originates from a man in his late teens or twenties who had mild COVID-19 (a few samples of this study predate the infection). Cell type and time point are not known. What was sequenced was PBMCs or a T cell subset sorted from them (not recorded which). In nucleotides, the CDR3 is TGTGCCAGCAGCTTCGGGACTAGCGGCGGAGAGACCCAGTACTTC. This codes for CASSFGTSGGETQYF.